The 17 T cell receptor beta chains in this list originate from one sample, sequenced in a study of cytomegalovirus exposure and HLA in healthy donors (dated by TCRdb to the late 2010s). Library preparation was by the immunoSEQ multiplex PCR assay. The multiplex PCR relied on a mix of 60 forward primers for TCR Vbeta segments and 13 reverse primers for TCR Jbeta segments. In its TCRdb copy, this immuneACCESS table keeps in-frame sequences only and misses some clones. Where compared with another copy, unresolved V genes explain less than half of these, and the others have no known cause. Recorded for this sample are about 200,000 clones; approximately 80% of them occurred a single time. The ten largest clones capture less than 3.5% of the sample. Sequencing was carried out using PBMCs. The receptors here all came from a woman aged 30 to 39 in good health and CMV-seronegative.

This sequence joins TRBV18 and TRBJ2-2; a weak D match, TRBD2 (7 bases). The CDR3 consists of 16 residues. With 6 bases removed from V and 7 bases from J, the gap between germline ends came to 21 bases. Germline CDR1 and CDR2: KGHSH and LQKENI. CDR3: CASSPRGGASIGELFF. As DNA, the CDR3 is TGTGCCAGCTCGCCCCGCGGGGGCGCGTCCATCGGGGAGCTGTTTTTT.

V gene TRBV27 combines with J gene TRBJ2-7, with TRBD1 as a possible D gene (5 bases). The CDR3 has 15 amino acids. Trimming took off 3 bases at V and 5 bases at J, with 17 bases between the two ends. The V gene's germline CDR1 is MNHEY and CDR2 SMNVEV (reference sequence). This CDR3 is CASSFVVRVKDEQYF. The CDR3 bases are TGTGCCAGCAGTTTTGTGGTCAGGGTAAAAGACGAGCAGTACTTC.

CDR3 DNA: TGCGCCAGCAGCTCCTCTACGGTTGGCGGCTATGGCTACACCTTC. As protein: CASSSSTVGGYGYTF. V usage is TRBV5-1 and J usage is TRBJ1-2; no firm D call. V was trimmed by 3 bases and J by 4 bases, leaving 16 bases between them. The germline V gene has CDR1 SGHRS and CDR2 YFSETQ. CDR3 size: 15 residues.

This clone was observed a few times. This chain connects TRBV28 to TRBJ1-2; 8 bases are shared with TRBD1. Trimming at V came to 5 bases and at J to 0 bases, leaving 11 bases not matched to a gene. The CDR3 runs to 17 residues. Germline CDR1 reads MDHEN; CDR2 reads SYDVKM. Written as DNA, the CDR3 is TGTGCCAGCAGTCCCGGGGCAGGGGGCAGGGCTAACTATGGCTACACCTTC. Amino acid sequence: CASSPGAGGRANYGYTF.

The V and J genes are TRBV7-2 and TRBJ1-4, with 9 bases identical to TRBD1. The V and J ends lost 5 bases and 8 bases, in that order; junction bases with no gene match: 12. CDR3 length: 16 amino acids. Germline V gene sequence: CDR1 SGHTA, CDR2 FQGNSA. This CDR3 is CASSVGRDREGEKLFF. CDR3 coding DNA: TGTGCCAGCAGCGTGGGCCGGGACAGGGAGGGCGAAAAACTGTTTTTT.

The J gene is TRBJ2-1, the V gene TRBV7-2, with 8 positions matching TRBD1. CDR3 length: 15 residues. Germline loops: CDR1 SGHTA, CDR2 FQGNSA. With 4 bases clipped from V and 0 bases from J, the junction kept 2 bases outside the gene matches. The CDR3 region has the DNA TGTGCCAGCAGCTCCGGACAGGGCTCCTACAATGAGCAGTTCTTC. This sequence encodes CASSSGQGSYNEQFF.

The rearrangement uses TRBV5-6 and TRBJ2-4, with a possible D match to TRBD2 (6 bases). Trimming stripped 0 bases from V and 9 bases from J, with 13 bases between. Per the germline V gene, CDR1 is SGHDT and CDR2 is YYEEEE. The CDR3 consists of 14 residues. The CDR3 sequence: CASSLGLHGGIQYF. In nucleotides, the CDR3 is TGTGCCAGCAGCTTGGGCCTCCACGGGGGCATTCAGTACTTC. The full variable domain, in which reference TRBV5-6 and TRBJ2-4 provide the parts outside the CDR3, is DAGVTQSPTHLIKTRGQQVTLRCSPKSGHDTVSWYQQALGQGPQFIFQYYEEEERQRGNFPDRFSGHQFPNYSSELNVNALLLGDSALYLCASSLGLHGGIQYFGAGTRLSVL.

The chain links TRBV11-2 to TRBJ2-1; TRBD2 is a possible D gene (7 bases). V was shortened by 0 bases and J by 7 bases, with 19 bases between the two germline ends. Germline loops: CDR1 SGHAT, CDR2 FQNNGV. CDR3 length: 17 residues. CDR3 sequence (DNA): TGTGCCAGCAGCTTAGATCATGGGGGGGCGAAGAAGAATGAGCAGTTCTTC. Its translation is CASSLDHGGAKKNEQFF.

V and J are TRBV28 and TRBJ1-2, with TRBD1 matching 9 bases. Trimming took 7 bases from V and 4 from J; bases not matched to a gene: 10. CDR3 size: 15 residues. Germline CDR1 MDHEN, CDR2 SYDVKM. CDR3 region: CASTPRQTGGYGYTF. The CDR3 DNA reads as TGTGCCAGCACCCCCCGGCAGACAGGGGGCTATGGCTACACCTTC.

The chain uses TRBV5-1 and TRBJ2-1, with 12 bases fitting TRBD2. CDR3 length: 15 amino acids. In germline, CDR1 is SGHRS, CDR2 YFSETQ. J was trimmed by 4 bases and V by 4 bases; bases with no gene match: 3. For the CDR3, the DNA is TGCGCCAGCAGCATGACTAGCGGGGGTTACAATGAGCAGTTCTTC. This translates into CASSMTSGGYNEQFF. The full variable domain, completed using reference TRBV5-1 and TRBJ2-1, is KAGVTQTPRYLIKTRGQQVTLSCSPISGHRSVSWYQQTPGQGLQFLFEYFSETQRNKGNFPGRFSGRQFSNSRSEMNVSTLELGDSALYLCASSMTSGGYNEQFFGPGTRLTVL.

V usage is TRBV28 and J usage is TRBJ2-3, with a possible D match to TRBD2 (6 bases). The CDR3 spans 14 residues. The V end was cut by 6 bases, the J end by 1 base, with 11 bases between. Germline V gene lookup returns CDR1 MDHEN and CDR2 SYDVKM. DNA of the CDR3: TGTGCCAGCAGCCCCGTAGCGGGCACAGATACGCAGTATTTT. Its protein product is CASSPVAGTDTQYF.

The rearrangement links TRBV19 to TRBJ2-7, with D perhaps matching TRBD2 (6 bases). The CDR3 runs 14 residues. Germline assignment: CDR1 LNHDA and CDR2 SQIVND (reference sequence). V lost 3 bases and J 4 bases, leaving 13 bases between the germline ends. The CDR3 reads CASSIGGSDYEQYF. The CDR3 nucleotides are TGTGCCAGTAGTATTGGGGGGTCCGATTACGAGCAGTACTTC.

The rearrangement uses TRBV2 and TRBJ1-1, with D tentatively TRBD1 (6 bases). The CDR3 sequence is 16 residues long. Trimming removed 6 bases at V and 0 bases at J, with 17 bases between. The germline V gene has CDR1 SNHLY and CDR2 FYNNEI. CDR3 in amino acids: CASRDSLTSMNTEAFF. The DNA for the CDR3 is TGTGCCAGCAGGGACAGCCTCACTTCTATGAACACTGAAGCTTTCTTT.

The chain is built from TRBV4-1 and TRBJ1-5, with TRBD1 matching over 8 bases. Germline lookup yields CDR1 MGHRA and CDR2 YSYEKL. The CDR3 covers 15 residues. V lost 4 bases and J lost 3; bases outside the gene matches: 5. The CDR3 sequence is CASSRTTGVNQPQHF. In DNA form, the CDR3 reads TGCGCCAGCAGCCGAACGACAGGGGTCAATCAGCCCCAGCATTTT.

J is TRBJ2-1 and V is TRBV7-9; D perhaps matches TRBD2 (6 bases). CDR1 SEHNR and CDR2 FQNEAQ come from the germline V gene (reference sequence). The CDR3 runs to 15 residues. The germline V and J ends were trimmed by 1 base and 8 bases, with 15 bases remaining between them. CDR3 DNA: TGTGCCAGCAGCTTAGGAGTGTACGGGAGCGATGAGCAGTTCTTC. It is translated as CASSLGVYGSDEQFF.

The rearrangement joins TRBV7-9 to TRBJ1-2; 12 bases align to TRBD1. The CDR3 length is 16 residues. Germline trimming cut 5 bases from V and 5 bases from J; bases unmatched to any gene: 9. CDR1 is SEHNR, CDR2 FQNEAQ, per germline (reference sequence). The CDR3 sequence: CASSLGGTGGAYGYTF. CDR3 in DNA: TGTGCCAGCAGCCTAGGCGGGACAGGGGGCGCGTATGGCTACACCTTC.

This chain links TRBV2 with TRBJ1-4, with TRBD1 matching over 8 bases. With 7 bases clipped from V and 2 bases from J, the junction kept 6 bases outside the gene matches. Germline V gene sequence: CDR1 SNHLY, CDR2 FYNNEI. The CDR3 runs 15 residues. As DNA, the CDR3 is TGTGCCAGCACACTCACAGGGGGGACTAATGAAAAACTGTTTTTT. It encodes CASTLTGGTNEKLFF.